This T cell receptor beta chain is from a study of blood T cell repertoires in COVID-19. As to this clone: This specimen includes other DNA sequences encoding the same CDR3.

The length of the CDR3 is 15 residues. V lost 4 bases and J lost 0, with 11 bases in between. The germline V gene encodes CDR1 SGDLS and CDR2 YYNGEE. Sequenced by immunoSEQ multiplex PCR; TCRdb stores in-frame clones only, minus some. The table includes under 300,000 clones, 86% detected once. Sequencing was performed on peripheral blood. The origin of this receptor is a woman aged 25 to 39 with active or convalescent COVID-19. The gene calls are TRBV9 and TRBJ2-1, with D unclear. For the CDR3, the DNA is TGTGCCAGCAGCCTTCGCGGAAGCTCCTACAATGAGCAGTTCTTC. This gives the protein CASSLRGSSYNEQFF.